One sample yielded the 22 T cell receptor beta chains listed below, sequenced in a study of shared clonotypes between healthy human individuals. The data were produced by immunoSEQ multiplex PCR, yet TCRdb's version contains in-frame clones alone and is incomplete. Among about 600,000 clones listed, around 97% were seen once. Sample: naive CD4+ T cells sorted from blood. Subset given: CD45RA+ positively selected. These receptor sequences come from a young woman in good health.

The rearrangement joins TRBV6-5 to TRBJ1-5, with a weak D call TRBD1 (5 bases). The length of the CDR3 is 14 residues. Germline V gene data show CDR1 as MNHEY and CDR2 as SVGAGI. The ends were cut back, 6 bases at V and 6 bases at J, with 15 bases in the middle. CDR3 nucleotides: TGTGCCAGCAGAGTGCAGGGAATGGGTCAGCCCCAGCATTTT. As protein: CASRVQGMGQPQHF.

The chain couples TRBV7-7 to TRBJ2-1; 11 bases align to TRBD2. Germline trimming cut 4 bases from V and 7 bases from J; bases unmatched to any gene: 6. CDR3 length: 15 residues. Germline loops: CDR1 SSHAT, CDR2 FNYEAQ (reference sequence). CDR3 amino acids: CASSSLAGVSNEQFF. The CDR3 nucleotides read TGTGCCAGCAGCTCACTAGCGGGAGTAAGTAATGAGCAGTTCTTC.

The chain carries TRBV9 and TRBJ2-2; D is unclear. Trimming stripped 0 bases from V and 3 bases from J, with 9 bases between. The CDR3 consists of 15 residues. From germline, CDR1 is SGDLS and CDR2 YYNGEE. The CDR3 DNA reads TGTGCCAGCAGCGTAGAGACGGGCTACACCGGGGAGCTGTTTTTT. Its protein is CASSVETGYTGELFF.

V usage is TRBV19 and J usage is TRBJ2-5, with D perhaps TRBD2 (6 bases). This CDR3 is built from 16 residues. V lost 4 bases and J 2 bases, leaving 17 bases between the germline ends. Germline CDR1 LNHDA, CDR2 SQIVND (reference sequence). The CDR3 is CASSNSRGGDQETQYF. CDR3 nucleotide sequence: TGTGCCAGTAGTAACTCCCGGGGAGGTGATCAAGAGACCCAGTACTTC.

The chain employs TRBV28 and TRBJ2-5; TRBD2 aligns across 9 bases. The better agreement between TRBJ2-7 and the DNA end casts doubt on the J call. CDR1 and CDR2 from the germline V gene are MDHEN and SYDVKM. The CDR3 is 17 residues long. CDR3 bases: TGTGCCAGCGTAGGAGGGGGATTTAGCGGGAGATGGTACGAGCAGTACTTC. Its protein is CASVGGGFSGRWYEQYF.

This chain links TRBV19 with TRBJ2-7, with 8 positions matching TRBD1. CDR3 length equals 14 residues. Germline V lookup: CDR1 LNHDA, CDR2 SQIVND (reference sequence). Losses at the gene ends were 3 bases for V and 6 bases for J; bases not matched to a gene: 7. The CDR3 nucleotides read TGTGCCAGTAGTATCGGACAGGGTAGGGGCGAGCAGTACTTC. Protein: CASSIGQGRGEQYF.

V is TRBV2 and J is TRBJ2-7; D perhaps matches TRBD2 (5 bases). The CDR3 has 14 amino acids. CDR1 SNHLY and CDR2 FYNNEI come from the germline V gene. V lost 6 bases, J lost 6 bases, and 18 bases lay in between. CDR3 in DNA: TGTGCCAGCAGCGAACGCGAGGGTGGCGGCGAGCAGTACTTC. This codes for CASSEREGGGEQYF.

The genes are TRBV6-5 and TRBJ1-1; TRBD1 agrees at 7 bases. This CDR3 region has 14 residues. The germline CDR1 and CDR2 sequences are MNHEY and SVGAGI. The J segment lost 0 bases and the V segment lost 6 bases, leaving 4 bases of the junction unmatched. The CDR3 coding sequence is TGTGCCAGCAGCCGGGGACAGTTGAACACTGAAGCTTTCTTT. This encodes CASSRGQLNTEAFF.

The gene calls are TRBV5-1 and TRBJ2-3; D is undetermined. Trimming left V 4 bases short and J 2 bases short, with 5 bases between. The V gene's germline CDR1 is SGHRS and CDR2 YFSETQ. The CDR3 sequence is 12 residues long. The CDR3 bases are TGCGCCAGCAGCGAATACACAGATACGCAGTATTTT. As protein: CASSEYTDTQYF.

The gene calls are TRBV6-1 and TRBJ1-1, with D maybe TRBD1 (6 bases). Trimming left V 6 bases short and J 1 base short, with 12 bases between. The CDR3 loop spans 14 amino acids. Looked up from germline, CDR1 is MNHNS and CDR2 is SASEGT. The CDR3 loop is CASRVRDKNTEAFF. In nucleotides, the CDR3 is TGTGCCAGCAGAGTGCGGGACAAGAACACTGAAGCTTTCTTT.

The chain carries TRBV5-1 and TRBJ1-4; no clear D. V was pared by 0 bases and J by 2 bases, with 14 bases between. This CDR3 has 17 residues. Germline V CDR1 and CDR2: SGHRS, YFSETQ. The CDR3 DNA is TGCGCCAGCAGCTTGGAGGGTAGGGATGGGACTAATGAAAAACTGTTTTTT. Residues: CASSLEGRDGTNEKLFF. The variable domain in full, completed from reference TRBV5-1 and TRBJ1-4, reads KAGVTQTPRYLIKTRGQQVTLSCSPISGHRSVSWYQQTPGQGLQFLFEYFSETQRNKGNFPGRFSGRQFSNSRSEMNVSTLELGDSALYLCASSLEGRDGTNEKLFFGSGTQLSVL.

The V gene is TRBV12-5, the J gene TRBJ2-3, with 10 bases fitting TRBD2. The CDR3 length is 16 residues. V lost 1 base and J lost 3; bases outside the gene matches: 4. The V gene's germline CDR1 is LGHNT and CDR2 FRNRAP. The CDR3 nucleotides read TGTGCTAGTGGTTTGGCAACTAGCGGGATAACAGATACGCAGTATTTT. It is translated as CASGLATSGITDTQYF.

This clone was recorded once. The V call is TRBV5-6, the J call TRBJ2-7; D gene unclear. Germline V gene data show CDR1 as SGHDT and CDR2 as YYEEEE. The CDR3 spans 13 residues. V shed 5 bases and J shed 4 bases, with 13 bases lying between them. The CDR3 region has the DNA TGTGCCAGCAGTTCACCCCCATCGTACGAGCAGTACTTC. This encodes CASSSPPSYEQYF.

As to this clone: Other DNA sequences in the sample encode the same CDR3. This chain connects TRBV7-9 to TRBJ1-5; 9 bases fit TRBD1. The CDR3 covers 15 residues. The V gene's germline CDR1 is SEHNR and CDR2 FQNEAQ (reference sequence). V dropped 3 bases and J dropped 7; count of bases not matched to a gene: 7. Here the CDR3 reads CASSLGQGRGQPQHF. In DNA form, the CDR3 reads TGTGCCAGCAGCTTGGGACAGGGACGAGGGCAGCCCCAGCATTTT.

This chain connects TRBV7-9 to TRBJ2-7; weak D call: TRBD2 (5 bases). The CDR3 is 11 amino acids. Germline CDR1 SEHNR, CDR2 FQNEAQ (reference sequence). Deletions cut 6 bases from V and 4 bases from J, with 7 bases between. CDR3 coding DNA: TGTGCCAGCAGGAGGGAATACGAGCAGTACTTC. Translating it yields CASRREYEQYF.

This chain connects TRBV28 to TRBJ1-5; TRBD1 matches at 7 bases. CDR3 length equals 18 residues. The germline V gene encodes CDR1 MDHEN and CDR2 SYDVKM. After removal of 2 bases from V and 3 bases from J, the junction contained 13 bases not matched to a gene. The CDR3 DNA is TGTGCCAGCAGTTTAGACCTTGGGACAGACCGGAACAATCAGCCCCAGCATTTT. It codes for CASSLDLGTDRNNQPQHF.

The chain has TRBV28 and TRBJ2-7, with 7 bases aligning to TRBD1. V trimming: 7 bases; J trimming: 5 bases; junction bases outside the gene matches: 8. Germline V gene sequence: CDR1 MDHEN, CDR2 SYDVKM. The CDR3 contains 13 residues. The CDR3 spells CASILGGADEQYF. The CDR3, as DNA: TGTGCCAGCATTCTAGGGGGCGCAGACGAGCAGTACTTC.

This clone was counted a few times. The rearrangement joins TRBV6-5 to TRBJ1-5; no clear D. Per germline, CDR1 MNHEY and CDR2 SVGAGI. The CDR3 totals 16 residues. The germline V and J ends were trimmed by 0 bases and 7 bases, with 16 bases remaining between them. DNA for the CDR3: TGTGCCAGCAGTTACTCGGCCCCAGGAGGAAAGCAGCCCCAGCATTTT. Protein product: CASSYSAPGGKQPQHF.

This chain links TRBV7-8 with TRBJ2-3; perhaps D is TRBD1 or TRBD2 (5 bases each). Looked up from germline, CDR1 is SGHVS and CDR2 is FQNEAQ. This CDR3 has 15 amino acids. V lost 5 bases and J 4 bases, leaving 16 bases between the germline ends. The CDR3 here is CASSAQGPSADTQYF. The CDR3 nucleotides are TGTGCCAGCAGCGCCCAGGGACCTAGTGCAGATACGCAGTATTTT.

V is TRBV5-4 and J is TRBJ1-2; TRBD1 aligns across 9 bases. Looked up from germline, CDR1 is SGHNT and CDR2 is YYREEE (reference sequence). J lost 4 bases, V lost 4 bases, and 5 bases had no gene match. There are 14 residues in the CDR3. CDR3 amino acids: CASSPDRGGYGYTF. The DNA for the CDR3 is TGTGCCAGCAGCCCGGACAGGGGAGGCTATGGCTACACCTTC.

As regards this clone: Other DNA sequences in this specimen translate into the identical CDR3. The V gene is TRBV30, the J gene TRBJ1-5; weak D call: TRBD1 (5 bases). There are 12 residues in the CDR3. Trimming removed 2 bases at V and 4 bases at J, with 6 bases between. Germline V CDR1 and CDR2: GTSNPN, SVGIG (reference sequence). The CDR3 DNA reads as TGTGCCTGGAGTCGGGGGAATCAGCCCCAGCATTTT. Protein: CAWSRGNQPQHF.

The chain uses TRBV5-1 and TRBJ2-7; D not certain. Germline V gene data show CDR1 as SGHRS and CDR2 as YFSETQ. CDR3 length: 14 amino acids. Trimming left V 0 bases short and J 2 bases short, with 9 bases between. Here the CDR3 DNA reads TGCGCCAGCAGCTTGGCCGGAGCCGCCTACGAGCAGTACTTC. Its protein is CASSLAGAAYEQYF. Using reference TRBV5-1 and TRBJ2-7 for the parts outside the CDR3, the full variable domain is KAGVTQTPRYLIKTRGQQVTLSCSPISGHRSVSWYQQTPGQGLQFLFEYFSETQRNKGNFPGRFSGRQFSNSRSEMNVSTLELGDSALYLCASSLAGAAYEQYFGPGTRLTVT.